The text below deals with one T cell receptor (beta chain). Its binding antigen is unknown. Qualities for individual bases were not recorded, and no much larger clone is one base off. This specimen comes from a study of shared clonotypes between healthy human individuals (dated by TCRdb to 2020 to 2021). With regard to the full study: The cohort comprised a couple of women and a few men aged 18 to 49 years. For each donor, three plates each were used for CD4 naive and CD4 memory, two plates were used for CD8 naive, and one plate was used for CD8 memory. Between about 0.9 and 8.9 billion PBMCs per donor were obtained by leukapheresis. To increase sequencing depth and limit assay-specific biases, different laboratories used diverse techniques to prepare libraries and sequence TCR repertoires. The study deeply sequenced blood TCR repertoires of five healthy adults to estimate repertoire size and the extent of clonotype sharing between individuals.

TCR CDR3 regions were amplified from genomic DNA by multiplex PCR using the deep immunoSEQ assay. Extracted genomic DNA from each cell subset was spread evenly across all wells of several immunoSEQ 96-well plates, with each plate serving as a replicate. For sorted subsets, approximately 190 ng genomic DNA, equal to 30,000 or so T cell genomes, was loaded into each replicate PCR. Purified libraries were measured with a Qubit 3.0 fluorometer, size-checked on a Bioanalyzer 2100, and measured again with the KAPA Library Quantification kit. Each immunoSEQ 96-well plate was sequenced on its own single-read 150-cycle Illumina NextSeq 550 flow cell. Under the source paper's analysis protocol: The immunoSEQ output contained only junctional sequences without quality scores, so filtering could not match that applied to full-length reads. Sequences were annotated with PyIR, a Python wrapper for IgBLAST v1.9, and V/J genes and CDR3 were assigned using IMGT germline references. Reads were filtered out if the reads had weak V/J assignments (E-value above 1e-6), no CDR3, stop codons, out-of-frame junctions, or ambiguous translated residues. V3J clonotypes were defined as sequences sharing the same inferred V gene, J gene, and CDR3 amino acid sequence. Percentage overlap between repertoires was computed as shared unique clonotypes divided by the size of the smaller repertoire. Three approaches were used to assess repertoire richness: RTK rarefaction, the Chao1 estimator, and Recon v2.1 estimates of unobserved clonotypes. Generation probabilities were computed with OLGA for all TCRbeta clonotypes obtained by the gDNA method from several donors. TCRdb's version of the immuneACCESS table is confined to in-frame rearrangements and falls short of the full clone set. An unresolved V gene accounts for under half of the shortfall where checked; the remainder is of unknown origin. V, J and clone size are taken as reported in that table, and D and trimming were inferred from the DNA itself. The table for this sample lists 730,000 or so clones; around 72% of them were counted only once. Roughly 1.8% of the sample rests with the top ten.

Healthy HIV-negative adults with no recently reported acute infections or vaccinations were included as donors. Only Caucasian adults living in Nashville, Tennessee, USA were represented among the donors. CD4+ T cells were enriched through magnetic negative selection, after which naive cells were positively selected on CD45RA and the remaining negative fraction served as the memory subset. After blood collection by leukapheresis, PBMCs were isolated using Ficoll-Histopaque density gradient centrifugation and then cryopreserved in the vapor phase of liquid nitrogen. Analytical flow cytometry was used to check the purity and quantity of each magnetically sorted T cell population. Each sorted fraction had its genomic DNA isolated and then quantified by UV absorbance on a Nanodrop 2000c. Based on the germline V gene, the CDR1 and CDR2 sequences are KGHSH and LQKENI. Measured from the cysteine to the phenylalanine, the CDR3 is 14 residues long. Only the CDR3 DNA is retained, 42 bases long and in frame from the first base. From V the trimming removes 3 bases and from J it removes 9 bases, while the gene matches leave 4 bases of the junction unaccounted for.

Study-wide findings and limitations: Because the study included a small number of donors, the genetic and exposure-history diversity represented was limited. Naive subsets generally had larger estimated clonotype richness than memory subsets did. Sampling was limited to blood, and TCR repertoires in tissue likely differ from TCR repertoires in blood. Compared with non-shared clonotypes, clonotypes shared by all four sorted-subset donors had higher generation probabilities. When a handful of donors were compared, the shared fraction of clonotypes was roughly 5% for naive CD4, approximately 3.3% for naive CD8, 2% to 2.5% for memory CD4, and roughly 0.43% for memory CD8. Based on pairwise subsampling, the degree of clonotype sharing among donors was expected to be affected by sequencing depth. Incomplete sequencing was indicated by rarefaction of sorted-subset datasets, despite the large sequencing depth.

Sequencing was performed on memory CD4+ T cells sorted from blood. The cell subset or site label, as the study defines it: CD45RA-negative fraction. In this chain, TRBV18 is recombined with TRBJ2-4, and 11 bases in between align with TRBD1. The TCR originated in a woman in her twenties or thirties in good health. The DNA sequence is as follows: TGTGCCAGCTCACCGGGACAGGGGGGAACCATTCAGTACTTC. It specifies CASSPGQGGTIQYF.